This TCR beta chain derives from a study of a mutant IDH1 vaccine in newly diagnosed glioma. About the research overall: Vaccines were first given 4-6 weeks after radiotherapy alone, or with temozolomide cycles. The therapy given earlier, which was standard therapy, consisted of radiotherapy, temozolomide, or both, and most of the patients received both.

With respect to this clone: The antigen is undetermined.

Described time point: week 35, safety follow-up. Doses comprised 300 ug of mutant IDH1 20-mer peptide each, plus topical imiquimod. V was cut by 3 bases and J by 8 bases, with 15 bases left in between. This CDR3 is 14 amino acids long. Germline V lookup: CDR1 SGHDT, CDR2 YYEEEE. Assay used: immunoSEQ multiplex PCR; TCRdb lists only in-frame clones, some missing. This table has approximately 45,000 clones, 85% to 95% appearing once. General study results and limits: Pseudoprogression seemed unrelated to changes in top peripheral T cell clonotypes.

This receptor was obtained from a man between 45 and 60 years old with glioma. The starting material was PBMCs, obtained from a glioma patient whose treatment included an IDH1 peptide vaccine. This rearrangement joins TRBV5-6 to TRBJ2-1; TRBD1 or TRBD2 may be the D gene (5 bases each). CDR3 sequence reads: CASSWGPTRDEQFF. The DNA for the CDR3 is TGTGCCAGCAGCTGGGGACCCACGAGGGATGAGCAGTTCTTC. The whole variable domain, filled in from reference TRBV5-6 and TRBJ2-1, reads DAGVTQSPTHLIKTRGQQVTLRCSPKSGHDTVSWYQQALGQGPQFIFQYYEEEERQRGNFPDRFSGHQFPNYSSELNVNALLLGDSALYLCASSWGPTRDEQFFGPGTRLTVL.